This TCR beta chain derives from a study of blood T cells in healthy people across ages. Then a second PCR, running roughly 7 to 12 cycles, was carried out with a sample-barcoded 5' primer and a J-beta primer mix. TCRdb called the 5' RACE reads again in MiXCR, with one record for every CDR3 protein. The data show around 900,000 distinct CDR3 sequences, approximately 50% seen once. This clonotype was observed a few times. Trimming took 1 base from V and 2 from J, leaving 8 bases between them. CDR1 is SGHDN, CDR2 FVKESK, per germline. CDR3 length equals 14 residues. The chain recombines TRBV14 with TRBJ1-2; no definite D call. The sequencing input was blood. This receptor was identified in a woman aged 55-70 years in good health. The CDR3 loop reads CASSQVGPNYGYTF. CDR3 DNA sequence: TGTGCCAGCAGCCAAGTTGGGCCGAACTATGGCTACACCTTC.